The clone carrying this T cell receptor beta chain has just one count. Its antigen is currently unknown. V shed 4 bases and J shed 13 bases, with 17 bases lying between them. Per the germline V gene, CDR1 is SGHDN and CDR2 is FVKESK. The CDR3 is made up of 13 amino acids. The study ran its PCR with 60 Vbeta and 13 Jbeta primers. The data were produced by immunoSEQ multiplex PCR, yet TCRdb's version contains in-frame clones alone and is incomplete. The repertoire holds about 200,000 clones, with roughly 81% as singletons. This specimen comes from a study of cytomegalovirus exposure and HLA in healthy donors. General study findings and limits: A later analysis reported that several of the most significant clusters appeared to be linked to common viral pathogens, among them Epstein-Barr virus. Whilst most TCR sequences proved rare, a subset of public TCRs occurred across many donors.

The rearrangement joins TRBV14 to TRBJ2-1; maybe TRBD1 (6 bases). Sequences were obtained from PBMCs. The source of this sequence is a woman aged 30 to 39 in good health and CMV-seropositive. The CDR3 DNA is TGTGCCAGCAGCCCGGGACACCTTCATATCCAGTTCTTC. Its protein product is CASSPGHLHIQFF.